The 2 T cell receptor beta chains presented below share a single source sample, sequenced in a study of blood T cell repertoires in COVID-19. The assay was immunoSEQ multiplex PCR, and TCRdb's table has in-frame clones only and misses some. The data show around 300,000 clones, with roughly nine tenths seen just once and roughly 1.9% held by the top ten. The sequenced material came from PBMCs or T cells enriched from blood (not recorded which). These TCRs come from a woman aged 55-69 years who had recovered from COVID-19.

The chain has TRBV3-1 (or the pseudogene TRBV3-2) and TRBJ2-1; 8 nucleotides align to TRBD2. This CDR3 contains 14 residues. CDR1 is LGHDT, CDR2 YNNKEL, per germline (reference sequence). J gave up 7 bases and V 3 bases, and 5 bases lay outside the gene matches. The CDR3 sequence is CASSQLAGTNEQFF. CDR3 coding DNA: TGTGCCAGCAGCCAGTTAGCGGGGACGAATGAGCAGTTCTTC.

The rearrangement links TRBV28 to TRBJ2-7; 7 bases map to TRBD2. After removal of 0 bases from V and 4 bases from J, the junction contained 6 bases not matched to a gene. The CDR3 sequence is 15 residues long. Germline lookup yields CDR1 MDHEN and CDR2 SYDVKM. CDR3: CASSLWEGGTYEQYF. The CDR3 DNA reads as TGTGCCAGCAGTTTATGGGAGGGAGGGACTTACGAGCAGTACTTC.